The rows below give T cell receptor beta chains drawn from one sample of a study of blood T cell repertoires in COVID-19. The repertoire was sequenced with immunoSEQ multiplex PCR; TCRdb's copy has only in-frame clones and lacks some. In the table there are 200,000 or so clones, 60% to 80% of which are singletons. Sequencing used peripheral blood. Receptor source: a man in his 60s with active or convalescent COVID-19. The CDR3 runs from the conserved cysteine through the conserved F or W. D genes are given only for firm matches. Expanded clones get a size class; other rows say once, few or many, or leave the size out.

TRBJ2-2,TRBV29-1,TRBD2,-,TGCAGCGTCCTGAAGCGGGAGTCGAACACCGGGGAGCTGTTTTTT,CSVLKRESNTGELFF
TRBJ1-1,TRBV6-5,-,-,TGTGCCAGCAGTTACTCGGTTCGGGGGGCGGGCACTGAAGCTTTCTTT,CASSYSVRGAGTEAFF
TRBJ1-1,TRBV28,-,-,TGTGCCAGCAGCCCCGGACAGCTGAACACTGAAGCTTTCTTT,CASSPGQLNTEAFF
TRBJ2-3,TRBV11-1,TRBD2,-,TGTGCCAGCAGCTTAGGAGCGGGAGTGGTAAATACGCAGTATTTT,CASSLGAGVVNTQYF
TRBJ2-3,TRBV9,TRBD2,-,TGTGCCAGCAGCGTAGGGGAGGGCCGAAGAGATACGCAGTATTTT,CASSVGEGRRDTQYF
TRBJ2-4,TRBV9,-,-,TGTGCCAGCAGCGTAGGGAGAGCACTAGCCAAAAACATTCAGTACTTC,CASSVGRALAKNIQYF
TRBJ1-2,TRBV19,-,-,TGTGCCAGTCGGGGGGTGGTAGGCGCTGGCGGTGGCTACACCTTC,CASRGVVGAGGGYTF
TRBJ1-5,TRBV4-2,-,-,TGTGCCAGCAGCCGCTCGGGGGAGGAGGGACAGCCCCAGCATTTT,CASSRSGEEGQPQHF
TRBJ2-2,TRBV4-1,TRBD2,few,TGCGCCAGCAGCCAAGGACTAGCGGGAAACACCGGGGAGCTGTTTTTT,CASSQGLAGNTGELFF
TRBJ1-4,TRBV5-1,-,-,TGCGCCAGCAGCTTGGAACCGGCGGATGAAAAACTGTTTTTT,CASSLEPADEKLFF
TRBJ2-2,TRBV28,TRBD1,-,TGTGCCAGCAGTAGTGACAGGGGGCCCACCGGGGAGCTGTTTTTT,CASSSDRGPTGELFF
TRBJ2-7,TRBV7-9,-,-,TGTGCCAGCAGCTCAGAGGACAGATCCTACGAGCAGTACTTC,CASSSEDRSYEQYF
TRBJ1-2,TRBV7-9,-,-,TGTGCCAGCAGCCCCCCCAACTACGGACAGACTTATGGCTACACCTTC,CASSPPNYGQTYGYTF
TRBJ2-4,TRBV28,TRBD2,-,TGTGCCAGCCAAGGGGAGGGGACAAACATTCAGTACTTC,CASQGEGTNIQYF
TRBJ1-1,TRBV7-9,-,-,TGTGCCAGCAGCGATCAGGGGAGGGGGGAAGCTTTCTTT,CASSDQGRGEAFF
TRBJ2-3,TRBV6-5,-,-,TGTGCCAGCAGAAGGGGTAGTGGAGATACGCAGTATTTT,CASRRGSGDTQYF
TRBJ2-3,TRBV4-3,-,-,TGCGCCAGCAGCCAAGATCTGGGCGTAGATACGCAGTATTTT,CASSQDLGVDTQYF
TRBJ1-3,TRBV11-2,-,-,TGTGCCAGCAGCCGGATACCGGGACAATCCTGTGTTTTT,CASSRIPGQSCVF
TRBJ1-6,TRBV7-9,TRBD1,-,TGTGCCAGCAGCTCAAGACAGGGGGGTAATTCACCCCTCCACTTT,CASSSRQGGNSPLHF
TRBJ1-1,TRBV21-1,-,few,TGTGCCAGCAGCAACCAGGGACAGGGGAGGGAAACTGAAGCTTTCTTT,CASSNQGQGRETEAFF
TRBJ2-1,TRBV7-9,-,-,TGTGCCAGCAGCTTATATGTAGTCAATGAGCAGTTCTTC,CASSLYVVNEQFF
TRBJ2-1,TRBV5-1,TRBD2,-,TGCGCCAGCAGCTTGCCGCGGAGTAGCGGGAGCTCCTACAATGAGCAGTTCTTC,CASSLPRSSGSSYNEQFF
TRBJ2-7,TRBV6-1,-,few,TGTGCCAGCAGTGAAGCCAGCGCGCTAACCTACGAGCAGTACTTC,CASSEASALTYEQYF
TRBJ2-7,TRBV28,-,-,TGTGCCAGCAGTTTTAGCGGTCTCTACGAGCAGTACTTC,CASSFSGLYEQYF
TRBJ2-7,TRBV28,-,-,TGTGCCAGCAGTGCCGGGACAAACTCCTACGAGCAGTACTTC,CASSAGTNSYEQYF
TRBJ1-1,TRBV19,-,few,TGTGCCAGTAGTATCGGACTTGGGGGGACTGAAGCTTTCTTT,CASSIGLGGTEAFF
TRBJ1-5,TRBV29-1,-,once,TGCAGCGTTGTCGCGGGGGGTCAGCCCCAGCATTTT,CSVVAGGQPQHF
TRBJ2-7,TRBV6-2/TRBV6-3,-,-,TGTGCCAGCAGTTATACCCCAGACTACGAGCAGTACTTC,CASSYTPDYEQYF